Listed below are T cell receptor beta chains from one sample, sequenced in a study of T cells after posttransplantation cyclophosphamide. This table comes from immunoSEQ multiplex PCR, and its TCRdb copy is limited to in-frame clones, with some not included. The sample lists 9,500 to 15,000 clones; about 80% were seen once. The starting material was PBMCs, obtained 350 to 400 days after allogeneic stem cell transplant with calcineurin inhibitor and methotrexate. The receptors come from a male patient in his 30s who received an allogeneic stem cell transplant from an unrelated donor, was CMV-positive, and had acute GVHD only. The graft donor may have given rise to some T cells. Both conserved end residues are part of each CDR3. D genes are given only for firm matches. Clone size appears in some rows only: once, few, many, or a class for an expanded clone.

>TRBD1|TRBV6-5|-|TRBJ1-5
CASSDNRGWQPQHF
TGTGCCAGCAGTGACAACAGGGGTTGGCAGCCCCAGCATTTT
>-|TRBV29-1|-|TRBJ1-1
CSALGTRGTEAFF
TGCAGCGCACTCGGGACGCGGGGGACTGAAGCTTTCTTT
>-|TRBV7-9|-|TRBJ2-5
CASSFMDRQETQYF
TGTGCCAGCAGCTTCATGGACAGACAAGAGACCCAGTACTTC
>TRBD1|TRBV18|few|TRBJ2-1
CASSERQGVKDEQFF
TGTGCCAGCTCCGAAAGACAGGGAGTCAAGGATGAGCAGTTCTTC
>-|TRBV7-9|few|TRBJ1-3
CASSPYRQPGNTIYF
TGTGCCAGCAGTCCCTACAGGCAGCCTGGAAACACCATATATTTT
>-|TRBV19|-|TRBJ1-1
CAAGGFTEAFF
TGTGCCGCAGGAGGGTTCACTGAAGCTTTCTTT
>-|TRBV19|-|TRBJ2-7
CASSIAGTYEQYF
TGTGCCAGTAGTATAGCCGGTACGTACGAGCAGTACTTC
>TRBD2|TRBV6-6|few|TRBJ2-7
CASTWTSGRNEQYF
TGTGCCAGCACCTGGACTAGCGGGCGGAACGAGCAGTACTTC
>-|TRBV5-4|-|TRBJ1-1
CASSLDRTEAFF
TGTGCCAGCAGCTTGGACAGGACTGAAGCTTTCTTT
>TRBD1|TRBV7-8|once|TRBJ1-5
CASSLGQGLYSNQPQHF
TGTGCCAGCAGCTTAGGACAGGGACTCTATAGCAATCAGCCCCAGCATTTT